Listed below are T cell receptor beta chains from one sample, sequenced in a study of cytomegalovirus exposure and HLA in healthy donors. The repertoire was sequenced with immunoSEQ multiplex PCR; TCRdb's copy has only in-frame clones and lacks some. Among under 200,000 clones listed, around 80% were seen once. The sample comprised PBMCs. The receptors were gathered from a woman younger than 45 in good health and CMV-seropositive. Each CDR3 is given with its conserved first and last residue.

j_gene	v_gene	len	CDR3aa
TRBJ1-2	TRBV12-5	17	CASGLVDGRGFDYGYTF
TRBJ1-1	TRBV25-1	15	CASSAQPGGNTEAFF
TRBJ2-5	TRBV6-5	14	CASTGAGGIETQYF
TRBJ1-2	TRBV6-5	13	CASRAGVNYGYTF
TRBJ2-7	TRBV9	13	CASSRGVSYEQYF
TRBJ1-4	TRBV9	16	CASSVATGLDNEKLFF
TRBJ2-7	TRBV27	14	CASRGWDRDYEQYF
TRBJ2-7	TRBV19	17	CASSSQTTATRYAEQYF
TRBJ1-2	TRBV7-9	18	CASSLESGGAGRTYGYTF
TRBJ1-4	TRBV5-1	15	CASSQRTGGDEKLFF
TRBJ1-2	TRBV5-6	16	CASSSGTGRFPGGYTF
TRBJ1-2	TRBV6-5	13	CASSSGLASGYTF
TRBJ2-3	TRBV29-1	15	CSVEPSTGSPDTQYF
TRBJ2-1	TRBV4-3	16	CASSQDLQRDHNEQFF
TRBJ2-5	TRBV15	16	CATSRDSGQLEGTQYF
TRBJ1-1	TRBV10-3	11	CAIISGTEAFF
TRBJ1-2	TRBV7-9	14	CASSRYGGDHGYTF
TRBJ1-2	TRBV2	12	CASSYTGDGYTF
TRBJ2-5	TRBV7-6	14	CASSLFEYQETQYF
TRBJ2-5	TRBV4-3	14	CASSQDNYEETQYF
TRBJ1-1	TRBV7-8	12	CASSLLQAEAFF
TRBJ2-7	TRBV6-5	16	CASSYGWGQGTYEQYF
TRBJ1-2	TRBV10-2	13	CATAGRATGGYTF
TRBJ1-1	TRBV9	14	CASSVRSRESEAFF
TRBJ2-7	TRBV12-5	16	CASGLVMGQGSGEQYF
TRBJ2-2	TRBV5-4	16	CASSPGGGGSTGELFF
TRBJ2-6	TRBV7-2	15	CASSSIFSGANVLTF
TRBJ1-5	TRBV7-9	14	CASSFGDSSAAQHF
TRBJ2-1	TRBV2	16	CASSESAGGSYNEQFF
TRBJ1-1	TRBV7-9	12	CSSSLGETEAFF
TRBJ1-1	TRBV30	13	CAWNLFGNTEAFF
TRBJ1-1	TRBV18	13	CASSSDRETEAFF
TRBJ2-2	TRBV6-4	15	CASSDGTGGTGELFF
TRBJ1-5	TRBV6-4	17	CAFPESWDNHSNQPQHF
TRBJ2-1	TRBV7-2	15	CASSLAGRGGREQFF
TRBJ2-3	TRBV2	16	CASSFLTSGSTDTQYF
TRBJ2-3	TRBV18	15	CASSPPTGGRGTQYF
TRBJ2-3	TRBV5-1	17	CASSLGDTTSGTDTQYF
TRBJ2-3	TRBV29-1	13	CSAETGHTDTQYF
TRBJ2-1	TRBV11-2	15	CASSLGLSNYNEQFF
TRBJ1-5	TRBV12-5	17	CASGHPPGAGGNQPQHF
TRBJ1-5	TRBV29-1	13	CSVAQGLDQPQHF
TRBJ1-1	TRBV7-2	15	CASSLRGASGTEAFF
TRBJ2-5	TRBV27	15	CASSLRRTAAGTQYF
TRBJ2-1	TRBV27	16	CASDMTGQGVYNEQFF
TRBJ2-5	TRBV7-9	16	CASSFMGTSGEETQYF
TRBJ2-7	TRBV7-8	16	CASSNLLDSRSYEQYF
TRBJ1-1	TRBV13	17	CASSRGQGVIWNTEAFF
TRBJ1-2	TRBV6-5	13	CASRTGANYGYTF